These T cell receptor beta chains were read from a single sample in a study of T cell changes during pregnancy in multiple sclerosis. TCRdb keeps only in-frame clones here, not all; method: immunoSEQ multiplex PCR. The repertoire has fewer than 45,000 clones, 89% of them found once; the top ten carry more than 0.5%. The material sequenced was CD4+ T cells from peripheral blood mononuclear cells, taken in the first trimester of pregnancy. Receptors originate from a female donor with multiple sclerosis, enrolled in a pregnancy study. CDR3s include the opening cysteine and the closing phenylalanine or tryptophan. Fields, in order: J gene, V gene, clone size, D gene, CDR3 DNA, CDR3 protein. A D gene is named only where the DNA matches it firmly. Rows may omit the clone size; those that give it use once, few, many or a size class.

j_gene: TRBJ1-2
v_gene: TRBV21-1
abundance: NA
d_gene: NA
CDR3nt: TGTGCCAGCAGCAAAGCGACGGGACAGAGGTCTGGCTACACCTTC
CDR3aa: CASSKATGQRSGYTF

j_gene: TRBJ2-3
v_gene: TRBV5-8
abundance: NA
d_gene: NA
CDR3nt: TGTGCCAGCAGCTTGGGCAGGGTGGGGAGGTTGTCTACGCAGTATTTT
CDR3aa: CASSLGRVGRLSTQYF

j_gene: TRBJ1-1
v_gene: TRBV10-2
abundance: NA
d_gene: NA
CDR3nt: TGCGCCAGCAGTGAGCCAGGGGCGGCCACTGAAGCTTTCTTT
CDR3aa: CASSEPGAATEAFF

j_gene: TRBJ2-3
v_gene: TRBV14
abundance: few
d_gene: TRBD2
CDR3nt: TGTGCCAGCAACTTCAGGGGACTAGGCACAGATACGCAGTATTTT
CDR3aa: CASNFRGLGTDTQYF

j_gene: TRBJ2-2
v_gene: TRBV2
abundance: NA
d_gene: TRBD1
CDR3nt: TGTGCCAGCAGTGAGGACAGGGGGCAGACCGGGGAGCTGTTTTTT
CDR3aa: CASSEDRGQTGELFF

j_gene: TRBJ1-6
v_gene: TRBV5-6
abundance: NA
d_gene: TRBD1
CDR3nt: TGTGCCAGCAGCTTGGCGGGACAGGCCCATTCACCCCTCCACTTT
CDR3aa: CASSLAGQAHSPLHF

j_gene: TRBJ2-3
v_gene: TRBV2
abundance: NA
d_gene: NA
CDR3nt: TGTGCCAGCAGTGTGCGAGCGATACGTAGCACAGATACGCAGTATTTT
CDR3aa: CASSVRAIRSTDTQYF

j_gene: TRBJ2-3
v_gene: TRBV7-9
abundance: NA
d_gene: NA
CDR3nt: TGTGCCAGCAGCCTCCCTGGGGGCACGCAGTATTTT
CDR3aa: CASSLPGGTQYF

j_gene: TRBJ1-4
v_gene: TRBV6-5
abundance: NA
d_gene: NA
CDR3nt: TGTGCCAGCAGTGGTAGAACTAATGAAAAACTGTTTTTT
CDR3aa: CASSGRTNEKLFF

j_gene: TRBJ1-2
v_gene: TRBV7-2
abundance: once
d_gene: NA
CDR3nt: TGTGCCAGCAGCTTAGTAACAGGTTATGTAAATGGCTACACCTTC
CDR3aa: CASSLVTGYVNGYTF

j_gene: TRBJ1-3
v_gene: TRBV25-1
abundance: NA
d_gene: NA
CDR3nt: TGTGCCAGCAGCCCCTCCCCTGGAAACACCATATATTTT
CDR3aa: CASSPSPGNTIYF

j_gene: TRBJ1-1
v_gene: TRBV7-2
abundance: NA
d_gene: TRBD1
CDR3nt: TGTGCCAGCAGTCCACAGGGGGCTAAGGACACTGAAGCTTTCTTT
CDR3aa: CASSPQGAKDTEAFF

j_gene: TRBJ2-2
v_gene: TRBV19
abundance: NA
d_gene: NA
CDR3nt: TGTGCCAGTAAGTCCCAACAGGCCTCGAACACCGGGGAGCTGTTTTTT
CDR3aa: CASKSQQASNTGELFF

j_gene: TRBJ2-1
v_gene: TRBV30
abundance: NA
d_gene: TRBD1
CDR3nt: TGTGCCTGTACCTTTACAGGGGGCACCTACAATGAGCAGTTCTTC
CDR3aa: CACTFTGGTYNEQFF

j_gene: TRBJ2-7
v_gene: TRBV18
abundance: NA
d_gene: TRBD1
CDR3nt: TGTGCCAGCTCACCCCTTCGGGACAGCTACGAGCAGTACTTC
CDR3aa: CASSPLRDSYEQYF

j_gene: TRBJ2-5
v_gene: TRBV5-1
abundance: NA
d_gene: TRBD2
CDR3nt: TGCGCCAGCAGCGATGCCCTGACTAGCGGGAGGCAAGAGACCCAGTACTTC
CDR3aa: CASSDALTSGRQETQYF

j_gene: TRBJ2-7
v_gene: TRBV7-6
abundance: NA
d_gene: TRBD1
CDR3nt: TGTGCCAGCAGCTCCCATGGGACAGGGGGCTACGAGCAGTACTTC
CDR3aa: CASSSHGTGGYEQYF

j_gene: TRBJ2-7
v_gene: TRBV18
abundance: NA
d_gene: TRBD2
CDR3nt: TGTGCCAGCTCACCACCAAGCGGGAGCATGGGGGAGCAGTACTTC
CDR3aa: CASSPPSGSMGEQYF

j_gene: TRBJ2-1
v_gene: TRBV7-2
abundance: NA
d_gene: NA
CDR3nt: TGTGCCAGCAGCTTAGACGCAGGGTCCCCCAATGAGCAGTTCTTC
CDR3aa: CASSLDAGSPNEQFF

j_gene: TRBJ2-2
v_gene: TRBV6-5
abundance: NA
d_gene: NA
CDR3nt: TGTGCCAGCAGTTGGCCCAACACCGGGGAGCTGTTTTTT
CDR3aa: CASSWPNTGELFF

j_gene: TRBJ1-1
v_gene: TRBV7-2
abundance: NA
d_gene: TRBD1
CDR3nt: TGTGCCAGCAGCTTCCAGGGGGCGAGTGAAGCTTTCTTT
CDR3aa: CASSFQGASEAFF

j_gene: TRBJ2-1
v_gene: TRBV30
abundance: NA
d_gene: TRBD2
CDR3nt: TGTGCCTGGAGAGAACCTAGCGGGAGTCACAATGAGCAGTTCTTC
CDR3aa: CAWREPSGSHNEQFF

j_gene: TRBJ1-3
v_gene: TRBV9
abundance: NA
d_gene: NA
CDR3nt: TGTGCCAGCAGCGTAGCTACTCGGGGGAGCTCTGGAAACACCATATATTTT
CDR3aa: CASSVATRGSSGNTIYF

j_gene: TRBJ2-3
v_gene: TRBV5-1
abundance: NA
d_gene: NA
CDR3nt: TGCGCCAGCAGCTCCGGACAAGCCCTTGGAGATACGCAGTATTTT
CDR3aa: CASSSGQALGDTQYF

j_gene: TRBJ1-3
v_gene: TRBV28
abundance: NA
d_gene: NA
CDR3nt: TGTGCCAGTCGAGAACGGGGGGACTACTCTGGAAACACCATATATTTT
CDR3aa: CASRERGDYSGNTIYF

j_gene: TRBJ2-5
v_gene: TRBV7-8
abundance: once
d_gene: TRBD1
CDR3nt: TGTGCCAGCAGCAAACGAAGGACAGGGGTTGAAGAGACCCAGTACTTC
CDR3aa: CASSKRRTGVEETQYF

j_gene: TRBJ1-3
v_gene: TRBV7-6
abundance: NA
d_gene: NA
CDR3nt: TGTGCCAGCAGCACCGGGGTCTCTGGAAACACCATATATTTT
CDR3aa: CASSTGVSGNTIYF

j_gene: TRBJ2-1
v_gene: TRBV7-9
abundance: NA
d_gene: TRBD2
CDR3nt: TGTGCCAGCAGCCCAGCCAGGAGGGAGGGCAATGAGCAGTTCTTC
CDR3aa: CASSPARREGNEQFF

j_gene: TRBJ2-7
v_gene: TRBV18
abundance: NA
d_gene: TRBD1
CDR3nt: TGTGCCAGCTCACCGGGGACAGGGGGAGCCTACGAGCAGTACTTC
CDR3aa: CASSPGTGGAYEQYF

j_gene: TRBJ2-7
v_gene: TRBV2
abundance: NA
d_gene: TRBD1
CDR3nt: TGTGCCAGCAGGGTGGACAGGGCAGGGTACGAGCAGTACTTC
CDR3aa: CASRVDRAGYEQYF

j_gene: TRBJ2-3
v_gene: TRBV10-1
abundance: NA
d_gene: TRBD1
CDR3nt: TGCGCCAGCAGACGGGACAGGGCTGGAGATACGCAGTATTTT
CDR3aa: CASRRDRAGDTQYF

j_gene: TRBJ2-5
v_gene: TRBV5-6
abundance: NA
d_gene: TRBD2
CDR3nt: TGTGCCAGCAGCTTGGTTGGAGCGGGAGGAGAGACCCAGTACTTC
CDR3aa: CASSLVGAGGETQYF

j_gene: TRBJ1-3
v_gene: TRBV7-9
abundance: NA
d_gene: TRBD1
CDR3nt: TGTGCCAGCAGCTCTCTACAGGGGAGAAACACCATATATTTT
CDR3aa: CASSSLQGRNTIYF

j_gene: TRBJ2-5
v_gene: TRBV6-1
abundance: NA
d_gene: TRBD1
CDR3nt: TGTGCCAGCAGTGAAGATATGGCAGGGGGCAGAGAGACCCAGTACTTC
CDR3aa: CASSEDMAGGRETQYF

j_gene: TRBJ2-7
v_gene: TRBV5-6
abundance: NA
d_gene: NA
CDR3nt: TGTGCCAGCAGCTTGAAGGGAATTGGAGGGTACGAGCAGTACTTC
CDR3aa: CASSLKGIGGYEQYF

j_gene: TRBJ1-4
v_gene: TRBV5-1
abundance: NA
d_gene: NA
CDR3nt: TGCGCCAGCAGCTTGGAGCCTGGGGAGGAAAAACTGTTTTTT
CDR3aa: CASSLEPGEEKLFF

j_gene: TRBJ1-1
v_gene: TRBV6-5
abundance: NA
d_gene: TRBD1
CDR3nt: TGTGCCAGCAGTTTGAGGACAGGAAACACTGAAGCTTTCTTT
CDR3aa: CASSLRTGNTEAFF

j_gene: TRBJ2-1
v_gene: TRBV5-1
abundance: NA
d_gene: NA
CDR3nt: TGCGCCAGCAGCCTACGACCGGGACTGACAAACGATGAGCAGTTCTTC
CDR3aa: CASSLRPGLTNDEQFF

j_gene: TRBJ2-3
v_gene: TRBV29-1
abundance: NA
d_gene: NA
CDR3nt: TGCAGCGTTGAAGGGGCAGTCACAGATACGCAGTATTTT
CDR3aa: CSVEGAVTDTQYF

j_gene: TRBJ2-7
v_gene: TRBV7-3
abundance: NA
d_gene: NA
CDR3nt: TGTGCCAGCAGCTTAATGCTAGTTAGCTCCTACGAGCAGTACTTC
CDR3aa: CASSLMLVSSYEQYF

j_gene: TRBJ1-6
v_gene: TRBV4-2
abundance: NA
d_gene: TRBD1
CDR3nt: TGTGCCAGCAGCCAAGAGCGGACAGGGATGGTTGGTTCACCCCTCCACTTT
CDR3aa: CASSQERTGMVGSPLHF

j_gene: TRBJ2-6
v_gene: TRBV5-4
abundance: NA
d_gene: NA
CDR3nt: TGTGCCAGCAGCCGTGGCGGTAGTGCTGGGGCCAACGTCCTGACTTTC
CDR3aa: CASSRGGSAGANVLTF

j_gene: TRBJ2-7
v_gene: TRBV5-1
abundance: NA
d_gene: TRBD2
CDR3nt: TGCGCCAGCAGCCTCGGGCGGGAGAGCTACGAGCAGTACTTC
CDR3aa: CASSLGRESYEQYF

j_gene: TRBJ2-5
v_gene: TRBV7-7
abundance: NA
d_gene: TRBD1
CDR3nt: TGTGCCAGCAGCCCGACCGGGACAGCGGTATTGGAGACCCAGTACTTC
CDR3aa: CASSPTGTAVLETQYF

j_gene: TRBJ2-7
v_gene: TRBV19
abundance: NA
d_gene: TRBD1
CDR3nt: TGTGCCAGTTCCTACGGGACAGGCTCCTACGAGCAGTACTTC
CDR3aa: CASSYGTGSYEQYF